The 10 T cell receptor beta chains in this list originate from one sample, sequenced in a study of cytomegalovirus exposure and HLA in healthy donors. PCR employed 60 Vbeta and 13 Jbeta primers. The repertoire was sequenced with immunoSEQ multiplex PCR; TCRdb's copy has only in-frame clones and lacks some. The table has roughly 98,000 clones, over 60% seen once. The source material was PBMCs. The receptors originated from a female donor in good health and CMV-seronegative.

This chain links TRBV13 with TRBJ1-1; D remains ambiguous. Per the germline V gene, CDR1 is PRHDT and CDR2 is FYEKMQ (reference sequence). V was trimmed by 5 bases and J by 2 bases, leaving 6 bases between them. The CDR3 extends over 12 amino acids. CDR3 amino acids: CASSRENTEAFF. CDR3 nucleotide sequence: TGTGCCAGCAGCCGGGAAAACACTGAAGCTTTCTTT.

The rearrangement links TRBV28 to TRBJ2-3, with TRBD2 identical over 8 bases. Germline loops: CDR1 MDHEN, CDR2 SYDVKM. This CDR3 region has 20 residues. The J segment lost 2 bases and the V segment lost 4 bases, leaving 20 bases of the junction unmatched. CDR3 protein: CASSSRQEVIAGLITDTQYF. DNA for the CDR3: TGTGCCAGCAGTTCGCGACAGGAAGTAATAGCGGGGCTAATCACAGATACGCAGTATTTT.

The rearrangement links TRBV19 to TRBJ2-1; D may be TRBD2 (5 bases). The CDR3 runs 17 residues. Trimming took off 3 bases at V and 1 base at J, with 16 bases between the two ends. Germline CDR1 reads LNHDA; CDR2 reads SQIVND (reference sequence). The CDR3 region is CASSIKGSGYSYNEQFF. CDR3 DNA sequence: TGTGCCAGTAGTATCAAGGGCAGCGGCTATTCCTACAATGAGCAGTTCTTC.

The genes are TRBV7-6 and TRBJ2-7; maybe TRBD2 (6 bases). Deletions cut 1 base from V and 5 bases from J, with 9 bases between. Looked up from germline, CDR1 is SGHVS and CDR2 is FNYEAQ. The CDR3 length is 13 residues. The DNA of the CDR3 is TGTGCCAGCAGCTTAGTGCCGGGGGACGAGCAGTACTTC. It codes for CASSLVPGDEQYF.

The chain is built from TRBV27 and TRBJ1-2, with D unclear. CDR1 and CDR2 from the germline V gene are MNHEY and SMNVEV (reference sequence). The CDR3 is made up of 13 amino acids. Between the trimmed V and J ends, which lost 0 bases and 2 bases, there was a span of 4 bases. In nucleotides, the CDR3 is TGTGCCAGCAGTTTATCAGCGAACTATGGCTACACCTTC. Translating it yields CASSLSANYGYTF.

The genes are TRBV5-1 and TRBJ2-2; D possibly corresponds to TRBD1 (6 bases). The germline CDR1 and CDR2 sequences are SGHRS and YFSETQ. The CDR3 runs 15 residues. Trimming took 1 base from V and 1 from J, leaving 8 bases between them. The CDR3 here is CASSLNRENTGELFF. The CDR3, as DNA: TGCGCCAGCAGCTTGAACAGGGAGAACACCGGGGAGCTGTTTTTT.

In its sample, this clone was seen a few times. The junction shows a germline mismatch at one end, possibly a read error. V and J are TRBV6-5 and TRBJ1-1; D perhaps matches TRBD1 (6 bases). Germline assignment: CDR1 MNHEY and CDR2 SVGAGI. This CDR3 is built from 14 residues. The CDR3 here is CASSYSSLVGTPDF. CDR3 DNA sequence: TGTGCCAGCAGTTACTCGAGTCTTGTTGGGACACCGGATTTT.

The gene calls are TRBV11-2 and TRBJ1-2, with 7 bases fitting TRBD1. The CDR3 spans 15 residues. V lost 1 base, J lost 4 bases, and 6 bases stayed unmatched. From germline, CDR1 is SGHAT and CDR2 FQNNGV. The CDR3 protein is CASSLGLGQRYGYTF. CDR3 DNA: TGTGCCAGCAGCTTAGGCCTGGGACAGCGCTATGGCTACACCTTC.

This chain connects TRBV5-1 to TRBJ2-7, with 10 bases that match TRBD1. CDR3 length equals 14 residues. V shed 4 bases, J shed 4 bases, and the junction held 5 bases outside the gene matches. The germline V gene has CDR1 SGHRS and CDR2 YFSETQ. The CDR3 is CASSIPGQGYEQYF. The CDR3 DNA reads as TGCGCCAGCAGCATACCGGGACAGGGGTACGAGCAGTACTTC.

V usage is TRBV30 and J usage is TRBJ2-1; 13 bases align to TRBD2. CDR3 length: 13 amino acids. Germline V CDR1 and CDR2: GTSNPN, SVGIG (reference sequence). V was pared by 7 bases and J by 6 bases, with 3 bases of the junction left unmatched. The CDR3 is CALTSGGINEQFF. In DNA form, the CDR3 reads TGTGCCTTGACTAGCGGGGGGATCAATGAGCAGTTCTTC.